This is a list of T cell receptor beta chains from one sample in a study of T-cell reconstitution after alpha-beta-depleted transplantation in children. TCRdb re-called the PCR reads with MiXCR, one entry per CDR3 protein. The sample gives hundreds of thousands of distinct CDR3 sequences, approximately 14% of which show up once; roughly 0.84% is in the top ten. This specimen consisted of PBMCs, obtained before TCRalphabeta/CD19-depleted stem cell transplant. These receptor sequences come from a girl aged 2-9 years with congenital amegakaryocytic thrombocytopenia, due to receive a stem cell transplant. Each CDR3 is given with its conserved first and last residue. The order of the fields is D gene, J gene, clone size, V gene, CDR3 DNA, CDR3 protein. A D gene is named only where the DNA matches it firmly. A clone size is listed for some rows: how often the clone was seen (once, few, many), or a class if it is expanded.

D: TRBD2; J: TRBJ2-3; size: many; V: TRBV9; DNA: TGTGCCAGCAGCGTAGCAGGATCAGCGGGGCTCACAGATACGCAGTATTTT; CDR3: CASSVAGSAGLTDTQYF
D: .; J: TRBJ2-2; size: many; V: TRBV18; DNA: TGTGCCAGCTCACCTACAGGGAACACGAACACCGGGGAGCTGTTTTTT; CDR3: CASSPTGNTNTGELFF
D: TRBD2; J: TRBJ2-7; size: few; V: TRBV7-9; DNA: TGTGCCAGCAGCTTAGCAAATGGTCTAGCGGGTGACTACGAGCAGTACTTC; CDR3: CASSLANGLAGDYEQYF
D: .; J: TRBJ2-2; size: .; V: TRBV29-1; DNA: TGCAGCGTTGATAAGGGATCCACCGGGGAGCTGTTTTTT; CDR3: CSVDKGSTGELFF
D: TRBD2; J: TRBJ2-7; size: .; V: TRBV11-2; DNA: TGTGCCAGCAGCTCACGTCCTCCCGGGACTAGACCCTCCTACGAGCAGTACTTC; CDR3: CASSSRPPGTRPSYEQYF
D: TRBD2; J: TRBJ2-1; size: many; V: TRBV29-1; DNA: TGCAGCGTTCGGGGGGGCTACAATGAGCAGTTCTTC; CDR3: CSVRGGYNEQFF
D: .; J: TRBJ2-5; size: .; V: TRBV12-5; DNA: TGTGCTAGTCGACTAAGCGAGGAGACCCAGTACTTC; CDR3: CASRLSEETQYF
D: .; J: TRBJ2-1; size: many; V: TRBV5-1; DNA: TGCGCCAGCAGCTTGGGAGCGGTCCGGGATGAGCAGTTCTTC; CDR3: CASSLGAVRDEQFF
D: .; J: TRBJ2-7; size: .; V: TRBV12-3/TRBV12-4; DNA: TGTGCCAGCAGTTTCTCCCCCGGCGAGCAGTACTTC; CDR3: CASSFSPGEQYF
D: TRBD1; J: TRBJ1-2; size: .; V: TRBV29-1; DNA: TGCAGCGAGACGACAGGGGGCTATGGCTACACCTTC; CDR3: CSETTGGYGYTF
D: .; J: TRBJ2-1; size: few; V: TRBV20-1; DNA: TGCAGTGCTAGCACGGGAAACTACAATGAGCAGTTCTTC; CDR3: CSASTGNYNEQFF
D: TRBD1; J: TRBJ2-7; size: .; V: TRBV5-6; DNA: TGTGCCAGCAGCTTGGCCGGGACAGGGGTCGAGCAGTACTTC; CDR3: CASSLAGTGVEQYF
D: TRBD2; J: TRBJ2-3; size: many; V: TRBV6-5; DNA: TGTGCCAGCAGTTACCACGGGACTAGCGGGAGCATGGGCACAGATACGCAGTATTTT; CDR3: CASSYHGTSGSMGTDTQYF
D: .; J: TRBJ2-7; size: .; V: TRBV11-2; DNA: TGTGCCAGCAACACGGGCTCCTACGAGCAGTACTTC; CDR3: CASNTGSYEQYF
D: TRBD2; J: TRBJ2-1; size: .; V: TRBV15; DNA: TGTGCCACCAGCAGCAGGGGACTAGGCTACAATGAGCAGTTCTTC; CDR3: CATSSRGLGYNEQFF
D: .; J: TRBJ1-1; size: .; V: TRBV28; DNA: TGTGCCAGCACCGATACAATAGGGGCAGGGTCGAACACTGAAGCTTTCTTT; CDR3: CASTDTIGAGSNTEAFF
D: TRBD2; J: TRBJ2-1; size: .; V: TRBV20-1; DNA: TGCAGTGCTAGTCCCGGGACTAGCGTTTCCCCCGGGGATGAGCAGTTCTTC; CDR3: CSASPGTSVSPGDEQFF
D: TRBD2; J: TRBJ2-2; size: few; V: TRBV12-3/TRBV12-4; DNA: TGTGCCAGCCGGGGACTAGCGAACGCCGGGGAGCTGTTTTTT; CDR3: CASRGLANAGELFF
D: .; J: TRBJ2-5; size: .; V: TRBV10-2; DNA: TGCGCCAGCCAGCGTGACAGAGAAGAGACCCAGTACTTC; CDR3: CASQRDREETQYF
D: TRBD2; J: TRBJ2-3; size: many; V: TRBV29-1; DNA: TGCAGCGTTGTTCCCCTAGCGGGGACCACAGATACGCAGTATTTT; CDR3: CSVVPLAGTTDTQYF
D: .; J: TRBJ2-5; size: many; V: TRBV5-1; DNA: TGCGCCAGCAGCTTGGTATTAGTTCCACAAGAGACCCAGTACTTC; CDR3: CASSLVLVPQETQYF
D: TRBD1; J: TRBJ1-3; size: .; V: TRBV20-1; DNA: TGCTGTGCTCCCGGGACAGGGGGTTCTAGCTCTGGAAACACCATATATTTT; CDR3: CCAPGTGGSSSGNTIYF
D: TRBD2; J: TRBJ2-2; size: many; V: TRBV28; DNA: TGTGCCAGCAGTTCTCTCGGGAGGGGCACCGGGGAGCTGTTTTTT; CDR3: CASSSLGRGTGELFF
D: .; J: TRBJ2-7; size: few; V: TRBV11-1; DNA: TGTGCCAGCAGCTCGGGATCTGGGGACGAGCAGTACTTC; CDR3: CASSSGSGDEQYF
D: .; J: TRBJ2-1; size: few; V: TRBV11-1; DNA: TGTGCCAGCAGCCCAACGGGAGGACAGCCAAATTCCTACAATGAGCAGTTCTTC; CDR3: CASSPTGGQPNSYNEQFF
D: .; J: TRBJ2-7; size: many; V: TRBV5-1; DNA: TGCGCCAGCAGCTACAAGACAGAGAGCTCCTACGAGCAGTACTTC; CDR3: CASSYKTESSYEQYF
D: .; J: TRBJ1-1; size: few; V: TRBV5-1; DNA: TGCGCCAGCGGCGCCGCGGCAGGGCTGGACACTGAAGCTTTCTTT; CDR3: CASGAAAGLDTEAFF
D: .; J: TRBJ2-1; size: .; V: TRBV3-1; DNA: TGTGCCAGCAGCCAAGATAGTGGAACTTTGGCTGAGCAGTTCTTC; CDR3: CASSQDSGTLAEQFF
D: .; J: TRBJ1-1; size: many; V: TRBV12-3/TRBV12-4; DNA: TGTGCCAGCAGTCCCGGGGGAAGTGAAGCTTTCTTT; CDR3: CASSPGGSEAFF
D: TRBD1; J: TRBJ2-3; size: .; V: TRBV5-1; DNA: TGCGCCAGCAGCTTGGAAGGACAGGGGGCCACAGATACGCAGTATTTT; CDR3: CASSLEGQGATDTQYF
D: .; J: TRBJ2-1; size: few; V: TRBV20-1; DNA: TGCAGTGCTGGGGAATCGCTGGGATCCTACAATGAGCAGTTCTTC; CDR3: CSAGESLGSYNEQFF
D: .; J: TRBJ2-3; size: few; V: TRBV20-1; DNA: TGCAGTGCCCCCAGGCTAGACAAGGATACGCAGTATTTT; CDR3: CSAPRLDKDTQYF
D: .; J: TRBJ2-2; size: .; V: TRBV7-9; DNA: TGTGCCAGCAGCTTAGAACAGCTAAACACCGGGGAGCTGTTTTTT; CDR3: CASSLEQLNTGELFF
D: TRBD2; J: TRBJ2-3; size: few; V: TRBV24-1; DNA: TGTGCCACCAGTGCGGGAGGGGAGAGGAATACGCAGTATTTT; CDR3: CATSAGGERNTQYF
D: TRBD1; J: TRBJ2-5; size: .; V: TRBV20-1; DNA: TGCAGTGCTCACACAGGGGGCGGTCAAGAGACCCAGTACTTC; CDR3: CSAHTGGGQETQYF